The present entry profiles one T cell receptor (beta chain) with its context. As yet, its antigen is unknown. Trimming took 2 bases from V and 5 from J; bases not matched to a gene: 3. Looked up from germline, CDR1 is LNHNV and CDR2 is YYDKDF (reference sequence). CDR3 length equals 14 residues. This sample was taken from a study of T cells in Graves' hyperthyroidism and ophthalmopathy. About the study: Upon initial diagnosis and before any treatment, peripheral blood was collected. Study outcomes and limitations: Most clonotypes expanded in thyroid above 0.001 were likewise present in blood.

The investigators amplified TCR beta CDR3 regions from RNA transcripts. Initially, a first-round RT-PCR of the TCR CDR3 employed the HTBI primer set. TCRdb re-derived calls from the multiplex PCR reads in MiXCR, one entry per CDR3 protein. The table includes roughly 300,000 distinct CDR3 sequences, roughly 18% detected once. Exclusion of a patient resulted from uncontrolled infection, other autoimmune disease, pregnancy or lactation. Cells are PBMCs isolated from more than 8.5 ml of fresh blood. The sequence derives from a woman in her forties or fifties with Graves' hyperthyroidism. Sequences were obtained from blood. The chain has TRBV15 and TRBJ2-7; 10 nucleotides match TRBD2. CDR3 coding DNA: TGTGCCACCAGCAGAACTAGCGGGGCTAACGAGCAGTACTTC. Translating it yields CATSRTSGANEQYF.